Shown below are 19 T cell receptor beta chains from a single sample sequenced in a study of T cell repertoires in cytomegalovirus infection. TCRdb processed the reads anew with MiXCR; each CDR3 protein has one entry. The sample holds fewer than 550,000 distinct CDR3 sequences, approximately 15% seen once. The source material was CD8+ T cells from PBMCs. These receptors were obtained from a human donor in good health (CMV status not recorded). Some clones in this sample may be carry-over from other donors' samples.

This clonotype was found a few times. The chain has TRBV27 and TRBJ2-1, with 7 bases aligning to TRBD1. Trimming took 2 bases from V and 5 from J; bases not matched to a gene: 3. This CDR3 spans 14 amino acids. CDR1 is MNHEY, CDR2 SMNVEV, per germline (reference sequence). CDR3 sequence: CASSLGQGDNEQFF. CDR3 sequence (DNA): TGTGCCAGCAGTTTAGGGCAGGGGGACAATGAGCAGTTCTTC.

The chain carries TRBV28 and TRBJ2-3; D perhaps matches TRBD1 (6 bases). Germline lookup yields CDR1 MDHEN and CDR2 SYDVKM. There are 16 residues in the CDR3. The V end was cut by 6 bases, the J end by 2 bases, with 18 bases between. CDR3 DNA sequence: TGTGCCAGCAGCCAGGGGTCGAGAGGTTACACAGATACGCAGTATTTT. Translation: CASSQGSRGYTDTQYF.

This clonotype was detected a few times. This chain connects TRBV11-2 to TRBJ2-1, with 10 bases lining up with TRBD2. With 3 bases clipped from V and 9 bases from J, the junction kept 11 bases outside the gene matches. CDR3 size: 16 residues. CDR1 and CDR2 (germline): SGHAT, FQNNGV. DNA of the CDR3: TGTGCCAGCAGCTTTCTTCCCAGCGGGGGGGCTTTTGAGCAGTTCTTC. Protein sequence: CASSFLPSGGAFEQFF. The entire variable domain, with the rest obtained from reference TRBV11-2 and TRBJ2-1, is as follows: EAGVAQSPRYKIIEKRQSVAFWCNPISGHATLYWYQQILGQGPKLLIQFQNNGVVDDSQLPKDRFSAERLKGVDSTLKIQPAKLEDSAVYLCASSFLPSGGAFEQFFGPGTRLTVL.

V usage is TRBV2 and J usage is TRBJ2-1; D unresolved. Between the trimmed V and J ends, which lost 10 bases and 5 bases, there was a span of 18 bases. Germline V lookup: CDR1 SNHLY, CDR2 FYNNEI. The CDR3 is 14 amino acids. The CDR3 region has the DNA TGTGCCACCCGAAGGCCAACAATTAACAATGAGCAGTTCTTC. Protein sequence: CATRRPTINNEQFF.

This clonotype was detected only a few times. The chain links TRBV28 to TRBJ1-2; 11 bases are shared with TRBD1. This CDR3 region has 16 residues. J gave up 6 bases and V 4 bases, and 10 bases lay outside the gene matches. The germline gives CDR1 MDHEN, CDR2 SYDVKM. The CDR3 loop is CASSSPDRGLIDGYTF. In nucleotides, the CDR3 is TGTGCCAGCAGTTCTCCGGACAGGGGGCTGATAGATGGCTACACCTTC.

This clonotype has ten or more counts. CDR3 nucleotide sequence: TGTGCCGGCCGGAAGCCGGGCGGCACTGAAGCTTTCTTT. Its translation is CAGRKPGGTEAFF. This chain joins TRBV7-9 and TRBJ1-1; D is uncertain. The germline CDR1 and CDR2 sequences are SEHNR and FQNEAQ (reference sequence). Trimming left V 11 bases short and J 4 bases short, with 17 bases between. The CDR3 totals 13 residues.

This clonotype was picked up many times. V usage is TRBV27 and J usage is TRBJ1-4; D is unresolved. CDR1 and CDR2 from the germline V gene are MNHEY and SMNVEV (reference sequence). The CDR3 length is 13 residues. Trimming took 2 bases from V and 8 from J, leaving 9 bases between them. The CDR3 is CASSLRGREKLFF. CDR3 DNA: TGTGCCAGCAGTTTACGAGGGAGAGAAAAACTGTTTTTT.

This clonotype was counted ten times or more. J is TRBJ2-2 and V is TRBV7-6; 8 bases are shared with TRBD2. Germline lookup yields CDR1 SGHVS and CDR2 FNYEAQ. Trimming removed 3 bases from V and 4 bases from J; junction bases left unmatched: 13. This CDR3 is built from 18 residues. The CDR3 DNA is TGTGCCAGCAGCTTCTTAAGCGGTGGACGGGGGGGCACCGGGGAGCTGTTTTTT. The encoded protein is CASSFLSGGRGGTGELFF.

This clonotype occurred many times. The gene calls are TRBV7-3 and TRBJ2-3, with D perhaps TRBD2 (7 bases). The CDR3 has 15 residues. Germline loops: CDR1 SGHTA, CDR2 FQGTGA. V gave up 5 bases and J gave up 3 bases, with 15 bases separating them. CDR3 sequence reads: CASSPGEGSTDTQYF. The CDR3 DNA reads TGTGCCAGCAGCCCAGGGGAGGGGAGTACAGATACGCAGTATTTT. The full variable domain, in which reference TRBV7-3 and TRBJ2-3 provide the parts outside the CDR3, is GAGVSQTPSNKVTEKGKYVELRCDPISGHTALYWYRQSLGQGPEFLIYFQGTGAADDSGLPNDRFFAVRPEGSVSTLKIQRTERGDSAVYLCASSPGEGSTDTQYFGPGTRLTVL.

V gene TRBV20-1 combines with J gene TRBJ1-5; D perhaps matches TRBD1 (6 bases). With 2 bases removed from V and 3 bases from J, the gap between germline ends came to 20 bases. CDR3 length equals 17 residues. CDR1 and CDR2 from the germline V gene are DFQATT and SNEGSKA (reference sequence). As DNA, the CDR3 is TGCAGTGCTAGACCAAGATCCATACAGGGCGACAATCAGCCCCAGCATTTT. Protein sequence: CSARPRSIQGDNQPQHF.

The V gene is TRBV7-6, the J gene TRBJ2-3; D is undetermined. The CDR3 runs to 16 residues. The V end was cut by 5 bases, the J end by 1 base, with 16 bases between. CDR1 SGHVS and CDR2 FNYEAQ come from the germline V gene. Here the CDR3 reads CASSPSLPRGTDTQYF. CDR3 in DNA: TGTGCCAGCAGCCCGTCTTTACCCCGTGGCACAGATACGCAGTATTTT. Variable domain in full (rest from reference TRBV7-6 and TRBJ2-3): GAGVSQSPRYKVTKRGQDVALRCDPISGHVSLYWYRQALGQGPEFLTYFNYEAQQDKSGLPNDRFSAERPEGSISTLTIQRTEQRDSAMYRCASSPSLPRGTDTQYFGPGTRLTVL.

The chain couples TRBV7-9 to TRBJ2-1, with 10 bases matching TRBD2. CDR1 and CDR2 from the germline V gene are SEHNR and FQNEAQ (reference sequence). The CDR3 runs to 15 residues. With V trimmed by 3 bases and J by 8 bases, 7 bases remained unmatched. CDR3 region: CASSFLAGAPHEQFF. CDR3 sequence (DNA): TGTGCCAGCAGCTTCCTAGCGGGGGCCCCCCATGAGCAGTTCTTC.

This clonotype was seen more than once but under ten times. This chain connects TRBV27 to TRBJ2-4, with 12 bases aligning to TRBD2. From germline, CDR1 is MNHEY and CDR2 SMNVEV (reference sequence). The CDR3 covers 17 residues. V shed 7 bases and J 1 base; nucleotides not matched to a gene: 8. CDR3 protein: CASKGLAGWGAKNIQYF. CDR3 DNA sequence: TGTGCCAGCAAAGGACTAGCGGGATGGGGGGCCAAAAACATTCAGTACTTC.

This clonotype was seen at least ten times. The J gene is TRBJ2-7, the V gene TRBV7-2; no reliable D call. The CDR3 has 12 amino acids. V gave up 1 base and J gave up 9 bases, with 10 bases separating them. Germline CDR1 and CDR2: SGHTA and FQGNSA. The DNA for the CDR3 is TGTGCCAGCAGCTTAGGAGACCCGGGGCAGTACTTC. It yields the protein CASSLGDPGQYF.

This clonotype has more than one count but fewer than ten. V gene TRBV6-5 combines with J gene TRBJ2-3; TRBD1 might be the D (5 bases). CDR1 MNHEY and CDR2 SVGAGI come from the germline V gene. The CDR3 contains 16 residues. Between the trimmed V and J ends, which lost 1 base and 7 bases, there was a span of 18 bases. In nucleotides, the CDR3 is TGTGCCAGCAGTTACTATCAGGGCGCGGAGCACAATACGCAGTATTTT. It encodes CASSYYQGAEHNTQYF.

The chain uses TRBV6-6 and TRBJ1-1; D remains unclear. The CDR3 has 12 residues. Trimming took off 7 bases at V and 8 bases at J, with 14 bases between the two ends. Germline V lookup: CDR1 MNHNY, CDR2 SVGAGI (reference sequence). CDR3: CASTPSRVEAFF. CDR3 bases: TGTGCCAGCACCCCAAGTCGGGTCGAAGCTTTCTTT.

This chain connects TRBV15 to TRBJ1-2, with D possibly being TRBD1 (6 bases). The V end was cut by 0 bases, the J end by 8 bases, with 13 bases between. CDR1 LNHNV and CDR2 YYDKDF come from the germline V gene (reference sequence). CDR3 length: 14 residues. CDR3 residues: CATSRDQTGWGYTF. CDR3 sequence (DNA): TGTGCCACCAGCAGAGACCAAACAGGGTGGGGCTACACCTTC.

The count of this clonotype is one. The V call is TRBV5-1, the J call TRBJ2-1; D is perhaps TRBD1 or TRBD2 (5 bases each). CDR1 is SGHRS, CDR2 YFSETQ, per germline. With 6 bases removed from V and 9 bases from J, the gap between germline ends came to 13 bases. This CDR3 region has 12 residues. The CDR3 DNA sequence: TGCGCCAGCACAGACGGGGCGGGTGAGCAGTTCTTC. It is translated as CASTDGAGEQFF.

The chain carries TRBV25-1 and TRBJ2-1; 11 nucleotides match TRBD2. This CDR3 is built from 15 residues. The germline gives CDR1 MGHDK, CDR2 SYGVNS. The J segment lost 2 bases and the V segment lost 4 bases, leaving 1 base of the junction unmatched. The CDR3 nucleotides read TGTGCCAGCAGTGGACTAGCGGGAACCTACAATGAGCAGTTCTTC. Its protein product is CASSGLAGTYNEQFF.